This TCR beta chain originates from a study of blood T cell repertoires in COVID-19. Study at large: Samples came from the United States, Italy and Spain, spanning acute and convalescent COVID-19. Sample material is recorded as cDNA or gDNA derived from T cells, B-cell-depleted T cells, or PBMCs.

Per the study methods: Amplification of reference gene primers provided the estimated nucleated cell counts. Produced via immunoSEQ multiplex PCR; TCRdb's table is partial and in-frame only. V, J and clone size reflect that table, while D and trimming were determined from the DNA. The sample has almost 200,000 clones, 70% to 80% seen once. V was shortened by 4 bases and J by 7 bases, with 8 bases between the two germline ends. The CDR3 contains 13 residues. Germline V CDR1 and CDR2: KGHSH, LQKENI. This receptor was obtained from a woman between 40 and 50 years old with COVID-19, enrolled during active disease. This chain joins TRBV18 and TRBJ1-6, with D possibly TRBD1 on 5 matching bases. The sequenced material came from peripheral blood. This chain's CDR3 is CASSQGRNSPLHF. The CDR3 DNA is TGTGCCAGCTCACAGGGGCGAAATTCACCCCTCCACTTT.